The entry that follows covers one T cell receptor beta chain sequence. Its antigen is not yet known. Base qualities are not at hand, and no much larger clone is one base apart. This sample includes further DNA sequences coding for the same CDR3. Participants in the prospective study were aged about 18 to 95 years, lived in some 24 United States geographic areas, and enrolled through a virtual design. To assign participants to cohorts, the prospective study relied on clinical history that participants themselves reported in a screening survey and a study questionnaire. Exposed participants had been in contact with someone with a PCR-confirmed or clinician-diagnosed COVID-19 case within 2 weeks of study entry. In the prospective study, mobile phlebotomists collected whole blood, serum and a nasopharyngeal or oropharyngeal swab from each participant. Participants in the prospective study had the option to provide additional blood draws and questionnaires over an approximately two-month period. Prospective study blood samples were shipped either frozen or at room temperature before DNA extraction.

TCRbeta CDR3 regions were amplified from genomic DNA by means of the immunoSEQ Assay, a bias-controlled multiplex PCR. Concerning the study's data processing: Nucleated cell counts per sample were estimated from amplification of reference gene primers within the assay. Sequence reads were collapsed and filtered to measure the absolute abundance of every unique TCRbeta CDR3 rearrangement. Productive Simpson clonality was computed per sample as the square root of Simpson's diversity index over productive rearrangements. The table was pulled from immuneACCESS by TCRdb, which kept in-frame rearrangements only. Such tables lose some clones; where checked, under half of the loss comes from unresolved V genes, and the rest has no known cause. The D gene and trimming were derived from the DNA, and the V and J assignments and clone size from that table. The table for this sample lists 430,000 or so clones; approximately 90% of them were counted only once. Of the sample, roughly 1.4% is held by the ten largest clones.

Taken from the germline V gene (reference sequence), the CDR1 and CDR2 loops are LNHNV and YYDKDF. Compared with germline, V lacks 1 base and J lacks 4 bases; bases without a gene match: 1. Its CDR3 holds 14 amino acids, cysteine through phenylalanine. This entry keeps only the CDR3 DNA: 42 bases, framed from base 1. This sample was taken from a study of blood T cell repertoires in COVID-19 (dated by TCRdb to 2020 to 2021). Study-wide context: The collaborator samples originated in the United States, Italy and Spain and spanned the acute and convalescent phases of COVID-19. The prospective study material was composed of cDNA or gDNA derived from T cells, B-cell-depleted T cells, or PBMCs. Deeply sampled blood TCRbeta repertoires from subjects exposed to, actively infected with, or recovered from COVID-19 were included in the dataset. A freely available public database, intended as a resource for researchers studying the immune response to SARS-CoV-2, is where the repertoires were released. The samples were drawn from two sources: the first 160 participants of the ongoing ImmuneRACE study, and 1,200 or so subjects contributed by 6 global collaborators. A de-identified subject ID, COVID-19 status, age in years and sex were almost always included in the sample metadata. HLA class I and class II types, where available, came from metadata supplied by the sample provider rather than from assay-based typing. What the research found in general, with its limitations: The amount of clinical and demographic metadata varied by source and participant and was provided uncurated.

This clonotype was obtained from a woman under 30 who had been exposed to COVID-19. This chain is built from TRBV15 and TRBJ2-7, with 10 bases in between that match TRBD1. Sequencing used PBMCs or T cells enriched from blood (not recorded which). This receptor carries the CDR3 CATSRGQGAYEQYF. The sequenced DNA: TGTGCCACCAGCAGAGGACAGGGGGCTTACGAGCAGTACTTC.